This T cell receptor beta chain was sequenced in a study of T-cell reconstitution after alpha-beta-depleted transplantation in children. Unique molecular identifiers were incorporated when the TCRbeta library was constructed. Using its own MiXCR run on the PCR reads, TCRdb lists one record per CDR3 protein. The profile shows around 94,000 distinct CDR3 sequences, around 5.9% of them singletons. This clonotype showed up many times. CDR3 length equals 16 residues. CDR1 and CDR2 (germline): SGHRS, YFSETQ. V lost 6 bases to trimming and J lost 4 bases, with 22 bases between them. The sequencing used PBMCs, mostly from graft donor cells, collected 60 days after TCRalphabeta/CD19-depleted stem cell transplant. This receptor was obtained from a female patient younger than 10 who had a stem cell transplant for Fanconi anemia, so the T cells may come from the graft donor. V usage is TRBV5-1 and J usage is TRBJ2-5, with D possibly matching TRBD1 (6 bases). The CDR3 DNA reads as TGCGCCAGCACCCCCCCACAGGGCAGGGGCCCAGAGACCCAGTACTTC. The encoded protein is CASTPPQGRGPETQYF. Supplemented by reference TRBV5-1 and TRBJ2-5, the full variable domain reads KAGVTQTPRYLIKTRGQQVTLSCSPISGHRSVSWYQQTPGQGLQFLFEYFSETQRNKGNFPGRFSGRQFSNSRSEMNVSTLELGDSALYLCASTPPQGRGPETQYFGPGTRLLVL.